The 2 T cell receptor beta chains listed next were all sequenced from one sample in a study of early T cells in non-severe SARS-CoV-2 infection. TCRdb called the 5' RACE reads again in MiXCR, with one record for every CDR3 protein. The sample has 25,000 to 35,000 distinct CDR3 sequences, under 5% seen once. Sequenced input: whole blood. These receptor sequences come from an adult who was a healthcare worker with PCR-confirmed SARS-CoV-2 infection or an uninfected control (not recorded which).

The chain carries TRBV6-1 and TRBJ2-4; 9 positions agree with TRBD1. Trimming removed 3 bases from V and 3 bases from J; junction bases left unmatched: 0. CDR3 length equals 14 residues. Germline V gene data show CDR1 as MNHNS and CDR2 as SASEGT. The CDR3 DNA sequence: TGTGCCAGCAGTGAGACAGGGGGCAAAAACATTCAGTACTTC. Translation: CASSETGGKNIQYF.

Many counts were recorded for this clonotype. This chain joins TRBV7-8 and TRBJ2-5, with D possibly being TRBD2 (5 bases). The CDR3 totals 15 residues. Deletions cut 0 bases from V and 4 bases from J, with 12 bases between. CDR1 and CDR2 from the germline V gene are SGHVS and FQNEAQ. The CDR3 here is CASSLALSGRETQYF. The CDR3 coding sequence is TGTGCCAGCAGCTTAGCTCTTTCGGGGAGAGAGACCCAGTACTTC. The full variable domain, rest sourced from reference TRBV7-8 and TRBJ2-5, is GAGVSQSPRYKVAKRGQDVALRCDPISGHVSLFWYQQALGQGPEFLTYFQNEAQLDKSGLPSDRFFAERPEGSVSTLKIQRTQQEDSAVYLCASSLALSGRETQYFGPGTRLLVL.